This is a list of T cell receptor beta chains from one sample in a study of T cells in Graves' hyperthyroidism and ophthalmopathy. Via MiXCR, TCRdb re-called the multiplex PCR reads, giving one row per CDR3 protein. The sample yields roughly 640,000 distinct CDR3 sequences, roughly a sixth seen once. The sample taken for sequencing was blood. The receptors stem from a woman between 40 and 55 years old with Graves' ophthalmopathy. CDR3s include the opening cysteine and the closing phenylalanine or tryptophan. D genes are given only for firm matches. Only some rows state a clone size, as once, few, many or a class for expanded clones.

V gene,clone size,J gene,D gene,CDR3 DNA,CDR3 protein
TRBV3-1,many,TRBJ2-1,.,TGTGCCAGCAGCCAAGACGCAGGTCCCAGGGAGCAGTTCTTC,CASSQDAGPREQFF
TRBV28,few,TRBJ2-7,TRBD2,TGTGCCAGCAGTTGGATTACTAGCGGGAGGGTCGAGCAGTACTTC,CASSWITSGRVEQYF
TRBV6-2/TRBV6-3,.,TRBJ2-7,TRBD1,TGTGCCAGCAAGACGGGACAGGGGGTTTATTACGGCGAGCAGTACTTC,CASKTGQGVYYGEQYF
TRBV2,many,TRBJ2-2,.,TGTGCCAGCACGTTAGGTTTTTCCGGGGAGCTGTTTTTT,CASTLGFSGELFF
TRBV11-2,.,TRBJ2-7,TRBD1,TGTGCCAGCTCCGGGACAGGGGTCGAGCAGTACTTC,CASSGTGVEQYF
TRBV3-1,many,TRBJ2-7,.,TGTGCCAGCAGCCCTAACAGGGCGTACGAGCAGTACTTC,CASSPNRAYEQYF
TRBV12-3/TRBV12-4,.,TRBJ1-6,TRBD1,TGTGCCAGCAGCTACGGACAGGGTGATTCACCCCTCCACTTT,CASSYGQGDSPLHF
TRBV15,many,TRBJ2-3,TRBD2,TGTGCCACCAGAAATGGACTAGCGGGACAAAGCACAGATACGCAGTATTTT,CATRNGLAGQSTDTQYF
TRBV7-9,few,TRBJ1-1,.,TGTGCCAGCAGAACGTCAGGGTATTTTAACACTGAAGCTTTCTTT,CASRTSGYFNTEAFF
TRBV20-1,.,TRBJ1-5,.,TGCAGTGCTAGAGGTCCCATCGGAGCTCAGCCCCAGCATTTT,CSARGPIGAQPQHF
TRBV5-1,.,TRBJ2-2,.,TGCGCCAGCAGCTTCAAGAGTCGGAGCGAAACGAACACCGGGGAGCTGTTTTTT,CASSFKSRSETNTGELFF
TRBV7-9,.,TRBJ2-1,TRBD1,TGTGCCAGCAGCTTGCTTCAATCAGGGGGAGTCTACAATGAGCAGTTCTTC,CASSLLQSGGVYNEQFF
TRBV12-3/TRBV12-4,few,TRBJ2-2,TRBD2,TGTGCCAGCAGGGCCCGGGCGGGAGACGACACCGGGGAGCTGTTTTTT,CASRARAGDDTGELFF
TRBV28,many,TRBJ1-5,.,TGTGCCAGCGATTCTCTTAATCAGCCCCAGCATTTT,CASDSLNQPQHF
TRBV4-1,few,TRBJ2-1,TRBD2,TGCGCCAGCAGCCACCCAGGAGCGGGGGGTCCCTCCTACAATGAGCAGTTCTTC,CASSHPGAGGPSYNEQFF
TRBV10-3,many,TRBJ1-1,.,TGTGCCATCAGTGCTCTGGGCCCCGGCGCCACTGAAGCTTTCTTT,CAISALGPGATEAFF
TRBV15,.,TRBJ2-4,.,TGTGCCACCAGCAGAGTTTGGCCATACCGAGGCCTTCAGTACTTC,CATSRVWPYRGLQYF
TRBV7-3,few,TRBJ2-5,.,TGTGCCAGCAGCTTACGAGGGGGGAGAGAAGAGACCCAGTACTTC,CASSLRGGREETQYF
TRBV7-2,many,TRBJ2-3,TRBD1,TGTGCCAGCAGCCCCACAGGGGTTGGCACAGATACGCAGTATTTT,CASSPTGVGTDTQYF
TRBV28,few,TRBJ1-2,TRBD1,TGTGCCAGCAGGGAGGGGACAGGGCTCTATGGCTACACCTTC,CASREGTGLYGYTF
TRBV29-1,few,TRBJ1-2,.,TGCAGCGTTGGAGATCCAGGGCAGCTGTATGGCTATGGCTACACCTTC,CSVGDPGQLYGYGYTF
TRBV10-3,few,TRBJ2-1,TRBD2,TGTGCCATCAGTGACGAGGGAGGGCCCAAACCCAATGAGCAGTTCTTC,CAISDEGGPKPNEQFF
TRBV5-1,.,TRBJ1-3,.,TGCGCCAGCAGCCCCCTAGGCAGCGTCACATCGGGAAACACCATATATTTT,CASSPLGSVTSGNTIYF
TRBV12-3/TRBV12-4,.,TRBJ2-3,TRBD1,TGTGCCAGTGGGGGGAGAGGACAGGGTCAAACAGATACGCAGTATTTT,CASGGRGQGQTDTQYF
TRBV2,few,TRBJ1-2,.,TGTGCCAGCAGCCAAAATCCGCCAGGGTTCTATGGCTACACCTTC,CASSQNPPGFYGYTF
TRBV2,many,TRBJ2-5,TRBD1,TGTGCCAGCAGTGTTCAGGGGGCGCACCAAGAGACCCAGTACTTC,CASSVQGAHQETQYF
TRBV11-2,many,TRBJ2-3,TRBD2,TGTGCCAGCAGCTTAGAAGCTAGCGGGTACACAGATACGCAGTATTTT,CASSLEASGYTDTQYF
TRBV7-9,few,TRBJ2-1,TRBD1,TGTGCCAGCAGCTCGACAGGGTTCACTGAGCAGTTCTTC,CASSSTGFTEQFF
TRBV11-2,many,TRBJ1-5,.,TGTGCCAGCGGCGGGGGAAGCAATCAGCCCCAGCATTTT,CASGGGSNQPQHF
TRBV5-1,many,TRBJ2-2,.,TGCGCCAGCAGCCCAATCCCCGGACCGGACACCGGGGAGCTGTTTTTT,CASSPIPGPDTGELFF
TRBV29-1,few,TRBJ2-3,TRBD1,TGCAGCACCGGACAGGGTGGCACAGATACGCAGTATTTT,CSTGQGGTDTQYF
TRBV6-1,many,TRBJ2-7,TRBD1,TGTGCCAGCAGTATTGGACAGGGGGTTGCCTACGAGCAGTACTTC,CASSIGQGVAYEQYF
TRBV4-1,.,TRBJ2-7,.,TGCGCCGGCAGCCAAGCCCCCGACACCACGGGCCACGAGCAGTACTTC,CAGSQAPDTTGHEQYF
TRBV5-8,few,TRBJ1-6,.,TGTGCCAGCAGCTTGTGGGGCAGGGGAGGCGATTCACCCCTCCACTTT,CASSLWGRGGDSPLHF
TRBV20-1,many,TRBJ1-1,.,TGCAGTGCTAGAGTGGCTGGACAGATGAACACTGAAGCTTTCTTT,CSARVAGQMNTEAFF
TRBV28,few,TRBJ1-6,TRBD1,TGTGCCAGCACTTTGGGGGGACAGGGAGGATCACCCCTCCACTTT,CASTLGGQGGSPLHF
TRBV4-1,few,TRBJ1-4,.,TGCGTCAGCAGCCAGCCCAAGGAAAAACTGTTTTTT,CVSSQPKEKLFF
TRBV20-1,few,TRBJ2-7,TRBD2,TGCAGTGCTAGCTCTAGCGGGTACGAGCAGTACTTC,CSASSSGYEQYF
TRBV6-5,many,TRBJ2-7,TRBD2,TGTGCCAGCAGTTACGGAGGGATTGCGGCCCTGCGGGGGGAGCAGTACTTC,CASSYGGIAALRGEQYF
TRBV28,many,TRBJ2-7,.,TGTGCCAGCAGTAGACTAGGTTTAGACGAGCAGTACTTC,CASSRLGLDEQYF
TRBV11-1,few,TRBJ1-1,.,TGTGCCAGCAATAGCGACACCGGGAACACTGAAGCTTTCTTT,CASNSDTGNTEAFF
TRBV6-2/TRBV6-3,.,TRBJ2-1,TRBD1,TGTGCCAGCAGTTACCTTTGGACAGGGGAGCAGTTCTTC,CASSYLWTGEQFF
TRBV29-1,.,TRBJ1-1,.,TGCAGCGTCGCTATCGACCGATTCACTGAAGCTTTCTTT,CSVAIDRFTEAFF
TRBV20-1,many,TRBJ2-1,.,TGCAGTGCCACCGACAGCCTAATCGGAGGGGATGAGCAGTTCTTC,CSATDSLIGGDEQFF
TRBV19,.,TRBJ2-6,TRBD1,TGTGCCAGTAGGGGACAGTTCAACGTCCTGACTTTC,CASRGQFNVLTF
TRBV28,few,TRBJ1-4,.,TGTGCCAGCAAGTCCGGTGGAAAACTGTTTTTT,CASKSGGKLFF